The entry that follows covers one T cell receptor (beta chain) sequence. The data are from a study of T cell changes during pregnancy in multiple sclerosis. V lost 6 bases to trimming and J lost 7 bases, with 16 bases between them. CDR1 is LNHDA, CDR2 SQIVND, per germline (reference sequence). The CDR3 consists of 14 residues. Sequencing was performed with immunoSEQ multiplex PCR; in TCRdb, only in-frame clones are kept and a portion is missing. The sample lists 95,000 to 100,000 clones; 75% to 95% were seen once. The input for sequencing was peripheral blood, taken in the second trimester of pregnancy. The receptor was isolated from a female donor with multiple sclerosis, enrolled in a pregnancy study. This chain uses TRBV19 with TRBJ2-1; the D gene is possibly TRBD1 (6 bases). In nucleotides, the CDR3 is TGTGCCAGTAGATTCAGGGGTATTAGAAATGAGCAGTTCTTC. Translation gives CASRFRGIRNEQFF. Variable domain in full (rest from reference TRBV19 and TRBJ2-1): DGGITQSPKYLFRKEGQNVTLSCEQNLNHDAMYWYRQDPGQGLRLIYYSQIVNDFQKGDIAEGYSVSREKKESFPLTVTSAQKNPTAFYLCASRFRGIRNEQFFGPGTRLTVL.